The TCR beta chain described here comes from a study of human CD8 memory T cell subsets. Broader study findings: Chao1 estimates suggested higher diversity in stem-like memory T cells than in precursor exhausted T cells.

As to this clonotype: Its target is unknown.

The stem-like memory CD8+ T cells (TSTEM) had a CCR7+ PD-1- TIGIT- phenotype. Buffy coats donated by healthy individuals were the origin of the PBMC. Libraries of TCR beta chains were produced by 5' RACE (UMI-labeled). Following a re-call of the 5' RACE reads, TCRdb has one entry per CDR3 protein and lacks DNA. The sample totals 15,000 to 20,000 distinct CDR3 sequences. CDR3 length: 13 residues. CDR1 and CDR2 from the germline V gene are SEHNR and FQNEAQ (reference sequence). What was sequenced was CD8+ stem-like memory T cells (TSCM and TCM) sorted from PBMCs. As to subset: stem-like memory CD8 T cells (TSTEM), CCR7+ PD-1- TIGIT-. The chain joins TRBV7-9 to TRBJ2-7; no DNA is available, so the TRBD1 call from TCRdb remains unchecked. The TCR comes from a human donor in good health. CDR3 loop: CASSRDRGYEQYF.